The TCR beta chain under discussion was sequenced for a study of radiotherapy plus CTLA-4 blockade in lung cancer. At the level of the study: Under 20% of enrolled patients responded objectively, and about 30% had disease control. Study-level results: Subsequent to radiotherapy plus ipilimumab, tumor-derived TCR clones underwent expansion in blood.

CDR3 size: 13 residues. Germline CDR1 is LNHDA and CDR2 is SQIVND (reference sequence). The ends lost 6 bases at V and 0 bases at J; junction bases unmatched: 0. TCRdb's copy holds only in-frame clones and misses some; the assay was immunoSEQ multiplex PCR. The table includes tens of thousands of clones, around 79% detected once. Worth noting for this clone: Its antigen remains unknown.

The sample consisted of peripheral blood, taken from a patient treated with radiotherapy plus ipilimumab. This TCR came from a human donor with non-small cell lung cancer who had stable disease on radiotherapy plus ipilimumab. The chain is built from TRBV19 and TRBJ1-2, with 8 bases identical to TRBD1. CDR3 coding DNA: TGTGCCAGTAGGGACAGGGCTAACTATGGCTACACCTTC. Encoded protein: CASRDRANYGYTF.